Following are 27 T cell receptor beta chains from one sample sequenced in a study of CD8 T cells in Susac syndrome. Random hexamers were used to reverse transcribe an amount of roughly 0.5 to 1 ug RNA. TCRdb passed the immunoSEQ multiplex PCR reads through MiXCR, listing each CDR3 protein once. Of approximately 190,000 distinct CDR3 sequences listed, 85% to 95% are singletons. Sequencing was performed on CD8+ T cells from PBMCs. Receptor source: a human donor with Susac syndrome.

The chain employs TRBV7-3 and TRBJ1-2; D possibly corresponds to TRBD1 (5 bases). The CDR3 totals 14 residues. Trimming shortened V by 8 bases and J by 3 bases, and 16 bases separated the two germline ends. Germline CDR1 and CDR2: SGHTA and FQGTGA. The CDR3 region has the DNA TGTGCCAGCCCGGTGGGAGGGGCCGACTATGGCTACACCTTC. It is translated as CASPVGGADYGYTF. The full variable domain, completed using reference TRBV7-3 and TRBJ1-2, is GAGVSQTPSNKVTEKGKYVELRCDPISGHTALYWYRQSLGQGPEFLIYFQGTGAADDSGLPNDRFFAVRPEGSVSTLKIQRTERGDSAVYLCASPVGGADYGYTFGSGTRLTVV.

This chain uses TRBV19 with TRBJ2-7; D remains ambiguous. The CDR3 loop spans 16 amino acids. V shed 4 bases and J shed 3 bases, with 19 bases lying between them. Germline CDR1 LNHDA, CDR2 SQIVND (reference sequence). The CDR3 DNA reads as TGTGCCAGTAGTAGAAGGTCTGACTCGCGGCTCTACGAGCAGTACTTC. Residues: CASSRRSDSRLYEQYF.

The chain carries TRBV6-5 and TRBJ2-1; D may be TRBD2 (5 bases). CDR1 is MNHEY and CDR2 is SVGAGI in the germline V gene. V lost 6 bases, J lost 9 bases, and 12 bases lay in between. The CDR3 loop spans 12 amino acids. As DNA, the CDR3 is TGTGCCAGCAGCCCCAACGGAGGTGAGCAGTTCTTC. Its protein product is CASSPNGGEQFF.

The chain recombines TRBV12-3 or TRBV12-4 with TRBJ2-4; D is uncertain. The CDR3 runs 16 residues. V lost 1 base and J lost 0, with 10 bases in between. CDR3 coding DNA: TGTGCCAGCAGTTTAGTTATCGACCTAGCCAAAAACATTCAGTACTTC. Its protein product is CASSLVIDLAKNIQYF.

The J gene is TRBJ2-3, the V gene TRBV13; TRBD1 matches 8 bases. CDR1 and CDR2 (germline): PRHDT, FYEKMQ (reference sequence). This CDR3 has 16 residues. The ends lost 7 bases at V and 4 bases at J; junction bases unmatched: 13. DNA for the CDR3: TGTGCCAGCACCCAATCCGGACAGGGAGTATCAGATACGCAGTATTTT. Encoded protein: CASTQSGQGVSDTQYF. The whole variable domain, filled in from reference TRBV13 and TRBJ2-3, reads AAGVIQSPRHLIKEKRETATLKCYPIPRHDTVYWYQQGPGQDPQFLISFYEKMQSDKGSIPDRFSAQQFSDYHSELNMSSLELGDSALYFCASTQSGQGVSDTQYFGPGTRLTVL.

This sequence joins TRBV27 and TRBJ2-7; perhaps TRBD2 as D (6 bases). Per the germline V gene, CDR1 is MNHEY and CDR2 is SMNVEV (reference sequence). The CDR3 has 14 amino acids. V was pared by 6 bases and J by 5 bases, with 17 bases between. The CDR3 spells CASSPSGSINEQYF. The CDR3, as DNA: TGTGCCAGCAGCCCTTCCGGGAGTATCAACGAGCAGTACTTC.

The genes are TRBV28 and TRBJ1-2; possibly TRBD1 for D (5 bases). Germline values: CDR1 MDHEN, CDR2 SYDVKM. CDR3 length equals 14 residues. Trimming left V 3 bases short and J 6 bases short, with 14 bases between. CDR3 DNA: TGTGCCAGCAGTTTTATGGGACTCCGAAATGGCTACACCTTC. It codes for CASSFMGLRNGYTF.

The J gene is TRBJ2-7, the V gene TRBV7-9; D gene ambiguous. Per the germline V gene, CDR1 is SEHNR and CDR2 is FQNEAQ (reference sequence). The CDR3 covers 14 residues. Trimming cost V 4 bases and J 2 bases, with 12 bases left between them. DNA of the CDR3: TGTGCCAGCAGCTCTGGACGGAACCCCTACGAGCAGTACTTC. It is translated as CASSSGRNPYEQYF.

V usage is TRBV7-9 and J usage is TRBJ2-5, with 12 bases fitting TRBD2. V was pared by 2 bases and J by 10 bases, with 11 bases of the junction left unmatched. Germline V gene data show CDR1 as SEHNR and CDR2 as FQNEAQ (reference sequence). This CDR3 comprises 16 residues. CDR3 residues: CASSLFRTSGAPRQYF. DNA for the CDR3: TGTGCCAGCAGCTTATTCCGGACTAGCGGGGCCCCTCGCCAGTACTTC. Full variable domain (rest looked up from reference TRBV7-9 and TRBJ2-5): DTGVSQNPRHKITKRGQNVTFRCDPISEHNRLYWYRQTLGQGPEFLTYFQNEAQLEKSRLLSDRFSAERPKGSFSTLEIQRTEQGDSAMYLCASSLFRTSGAPRQYFGPGTRLLVL.

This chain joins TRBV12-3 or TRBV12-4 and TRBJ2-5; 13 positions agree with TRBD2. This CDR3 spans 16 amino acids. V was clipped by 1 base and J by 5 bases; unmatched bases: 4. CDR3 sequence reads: CASSLGTSGGGETQYF. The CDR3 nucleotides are TGTGCCAGCAGTTTAGGGACTAGCGGGGGTGGGGAGACCCAGTACTTC.

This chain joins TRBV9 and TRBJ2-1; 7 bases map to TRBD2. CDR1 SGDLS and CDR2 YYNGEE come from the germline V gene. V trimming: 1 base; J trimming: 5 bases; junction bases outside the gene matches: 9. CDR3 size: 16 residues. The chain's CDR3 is CASSVNGEGRHNEQFF. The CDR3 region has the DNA TGTGCCAGCAGCGTAAACGGGGAGGGGAGACACAATGAGCAGTTCTTC.

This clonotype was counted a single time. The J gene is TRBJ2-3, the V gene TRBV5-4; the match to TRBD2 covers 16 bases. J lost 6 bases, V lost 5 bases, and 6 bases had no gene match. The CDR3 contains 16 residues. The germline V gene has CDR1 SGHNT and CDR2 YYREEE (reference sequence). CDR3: CASSLGLAGGPDTQYF. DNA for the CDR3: TGTGCCAGCAGTCTGGGACTAGCGGGAGGGCCTGATACGCAGTATTTT. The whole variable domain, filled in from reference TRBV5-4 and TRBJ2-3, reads ETGVTQSPTHLIKTRGQQVTLRCSSQSGHNTVSWYQQALGQGPQFIFQYYREEENGRGNFPPRFSGLQFPNYSSELNVNALELDDSALYLCASSLGLAGGPDTQYFGPGTRLTVL.

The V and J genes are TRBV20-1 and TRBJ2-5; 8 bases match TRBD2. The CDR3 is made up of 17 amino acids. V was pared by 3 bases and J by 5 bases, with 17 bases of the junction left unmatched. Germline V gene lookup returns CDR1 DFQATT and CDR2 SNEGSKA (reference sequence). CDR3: CSASLLAGFYASETQYF. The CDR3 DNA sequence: TGCAGTGCTAGTTTGCTAGCGGGTTTTTATGCGAGTGAGACCCAGTACTTC.

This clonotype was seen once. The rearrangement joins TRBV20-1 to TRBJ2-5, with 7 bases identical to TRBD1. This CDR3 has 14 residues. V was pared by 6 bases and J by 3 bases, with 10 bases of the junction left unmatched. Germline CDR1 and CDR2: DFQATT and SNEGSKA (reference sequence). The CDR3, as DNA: TGCAGTGCAATCACGGGACAGCTGAAAGAGACCCAGTACTTC. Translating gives CSAITGQLKETQYF.

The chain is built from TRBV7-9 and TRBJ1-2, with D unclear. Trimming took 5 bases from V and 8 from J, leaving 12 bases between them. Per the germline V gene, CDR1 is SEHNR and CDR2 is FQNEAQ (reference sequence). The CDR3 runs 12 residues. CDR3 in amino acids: CASSASEMGYTF. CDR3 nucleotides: TGTGCCAGCAGCGCCTCTGAGATGGGCTACACCTTC.

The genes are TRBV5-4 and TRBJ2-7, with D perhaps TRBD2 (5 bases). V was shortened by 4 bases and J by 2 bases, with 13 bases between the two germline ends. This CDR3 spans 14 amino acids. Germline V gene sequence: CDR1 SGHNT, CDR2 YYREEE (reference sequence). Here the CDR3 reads CASSPGEMAYEQYF. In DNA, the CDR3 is TGTGCCAGCAGCCCCGGGGAGATGGCCTACGAGCAGTACTTC.

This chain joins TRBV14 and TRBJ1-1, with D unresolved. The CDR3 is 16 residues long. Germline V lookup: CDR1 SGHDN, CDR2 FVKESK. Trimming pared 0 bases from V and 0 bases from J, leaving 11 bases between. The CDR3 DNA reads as TGTGCCAGCAGCCAAGAAGGTCCAAACATGAACACTGAAGCTTTCTTT. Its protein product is CASSQEGPNMNTEAFF. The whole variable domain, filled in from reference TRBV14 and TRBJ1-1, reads EAGVTQFPSHSVIEKGQTVTLRCDPISGHDNLYWYRRVMGKEIKFLLHFVKESKQDESGMPNNRFLAERTGGTYSTLKVQPAELEDSGVYFCASSQEGPNMNTEAFFGQGTRLTVV.

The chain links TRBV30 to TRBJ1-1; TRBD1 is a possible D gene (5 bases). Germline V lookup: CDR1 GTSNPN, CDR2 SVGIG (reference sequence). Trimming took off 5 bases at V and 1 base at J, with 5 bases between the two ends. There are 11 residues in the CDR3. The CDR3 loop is CAWGQNTEAFF. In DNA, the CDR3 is TGTGCCTGGGGACAGAACACTGAAGCTTTCTTT.

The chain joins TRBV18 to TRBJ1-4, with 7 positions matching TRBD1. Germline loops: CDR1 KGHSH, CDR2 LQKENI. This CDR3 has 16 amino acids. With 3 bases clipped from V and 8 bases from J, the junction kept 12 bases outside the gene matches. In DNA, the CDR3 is TGTGCCAGCTCACCGAATGGGGCAGGGGGAGTCGAAAAACTGTTTTTT. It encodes CASSPNGAGGVEKLFF.

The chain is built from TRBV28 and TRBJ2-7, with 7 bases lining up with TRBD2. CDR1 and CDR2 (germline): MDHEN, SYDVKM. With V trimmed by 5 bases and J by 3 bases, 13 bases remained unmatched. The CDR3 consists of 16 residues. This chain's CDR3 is CASSPQWGGYGYEQYF. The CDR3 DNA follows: TGTGCCAGCAGTCCCCAGTGGGGGGGATACGGCTACGAGCAGTACTTC.

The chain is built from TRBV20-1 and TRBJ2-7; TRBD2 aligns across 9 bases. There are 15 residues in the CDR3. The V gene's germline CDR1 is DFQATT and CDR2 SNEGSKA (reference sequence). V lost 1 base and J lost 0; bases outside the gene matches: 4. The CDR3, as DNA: TGCAGTGCTAGAGCTAGCGGGATTAACTCCTACGAGCAGTACTTC. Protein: CSARASGINSYEQYF.

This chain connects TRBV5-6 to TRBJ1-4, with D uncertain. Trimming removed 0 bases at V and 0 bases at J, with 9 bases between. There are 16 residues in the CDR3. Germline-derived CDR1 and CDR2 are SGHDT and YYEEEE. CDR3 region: CASSLAESATNEKLFF. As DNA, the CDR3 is TGTGCCAGCAGCTTGGCCGAGTCTGCAACTAATGAAAAACTGTTTTTT.

CDR3 in amino acids: CASSQAGVDIQYF. The CDR3 DNA follows: TGTGCCAGCAGCCAAGCGGGGGTTGACATTCAGTACTTC. The rearrangement joins TRBV14 to TRBJ2-4; D perhaps matches TRBD2 (6 bases). From germline, CDR1 is SGHDN and CDR2 FVKESK. CDR3 length equals 13 residues. The germline V and J ends were trimmed by 1 base and 8 bases, with 9 bases remaining between them.

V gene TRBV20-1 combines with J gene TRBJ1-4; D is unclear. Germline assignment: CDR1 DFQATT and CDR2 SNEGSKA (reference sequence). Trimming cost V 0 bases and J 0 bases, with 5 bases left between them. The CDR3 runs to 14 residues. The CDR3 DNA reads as TGCAGTGCTAGAGACAGTGCAACTAATGAAAAACTGTTTTTT. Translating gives CSARDSATNEKLFF.

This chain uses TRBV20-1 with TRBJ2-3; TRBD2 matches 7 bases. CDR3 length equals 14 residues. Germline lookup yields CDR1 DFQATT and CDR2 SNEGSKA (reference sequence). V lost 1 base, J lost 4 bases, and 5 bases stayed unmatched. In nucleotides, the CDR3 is TGCAGTGCTAGAGGGGCGGGAGTGGCAGATACGCAGTATTTT. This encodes CSARGAGVADTQYF.

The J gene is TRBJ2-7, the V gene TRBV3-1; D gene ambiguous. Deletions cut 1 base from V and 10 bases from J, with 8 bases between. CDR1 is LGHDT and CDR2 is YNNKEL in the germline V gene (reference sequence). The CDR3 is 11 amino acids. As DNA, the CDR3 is TGTGCCAGCAGCCAAGGTCCTCGACAGTACTTC. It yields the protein CASSQGPRQYF.

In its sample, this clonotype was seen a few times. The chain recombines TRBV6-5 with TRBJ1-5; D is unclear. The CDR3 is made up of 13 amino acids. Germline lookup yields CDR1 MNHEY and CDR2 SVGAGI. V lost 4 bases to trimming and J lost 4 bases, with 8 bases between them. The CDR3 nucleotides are TGTGCCAGCAGTTGGACCGGGAATCAGCCCCAGCATTTT. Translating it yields CASSWTGNQPQHF.